Listed below are T cell receptor beta chains from one sample, sequenced in a study of blood T cells in healthy people across ages. Using its own MiXCR run on the 5' RACE reads, TCRdb lists one record per CDR3 protein. The repertoire holds just under 900,000 distinct CDR3 sequences, around 30% seen once, with 15% to 20% in the top ten. Sequencing input: blood. The source is a woman older than 75 in good health. CDR3s include the opening cysteine and the closing phenylalanine or tryptophan. D genes are given only for firm matches. Clone size is given for some rows only: seen once, a few or many times, or a class if the clone is expanded.

clone_size j_call d_call v_call cdr3_aa cdr3_nt
many TRBJ1-2 - TRBV20-1 CSASGGGNPLYGYTF TGCAGTGCTAGCGGGGGAGGGAACCCCCTCTATGGCTACACCTTC
many TRBJ1-2 - TRBV6-5 CASSSVGANYGYTF TGTGCCAGCAGTTCCGTAGGAGCTAACTATGGCTACACCTTC
- TRBJ1-2 - TRBV5-1 CASSLDGNYDYTF TGCGCCAGCAGCTTGGACGGCAACTATGACTACACCTTC
- TRBJ1-5 - TRBV18 CASSLEWGQNQPQHF TGTGCCAGCTCACTAGAGTGGGGGCAGAATCAGCCCCAGCATTTT
- TRBJ2-5 - TRBV24-1 CATSDPPLPETQYF TGTGCCACCAGTGATCCACCACTCCCAGAGACCCAGTACTTC
- TRBJ2-7 - TRBV12-3/TRBV12-4 CASTHHNEQYF TGTGCCAGCACTCATCACAATGAGCAGTACTTC
- TRBJ1-2 - TRBV7-2 CASSLATDYGYTF TGTGCCAGCAGCTTAGCGACAGACTATGGCTACACCTTC
once TRBJ2-1 - TRBV9 CASSVGGLNEQFF TGTGCCAGCAGCGTAGGGGGTCTGAATGAGCAGTTCTTC
many TRBJ2-5 - TRBV20-1 CSARDLLGHLQETQYF TGCAGTGCTAGAGACCTACTAGGACACCTACAAGAGACCCAGTACTTC
- TRBJ2-1 - TRBV15 CATSRVWRGRNEQFF TGTGCCACCAGCAGAGTATGGCGGGGGCGAAATGAGCAATTCTTC
- TRBJ2-3 TRBD2 TRBV7-2 CASSPTRLAGATDMQYF TGTGCCAGCAGCCCGACCCGACTAGCGGGGGCCACAGATATGCAGTATTTT
- TRBJ2-7 TRBD1 TRBV6-9 CASSYGTGGREQYF TGTGCCAGCAGTTACGGGACAGGGGGCCGTGAGCAGTACTTC
- TRBJ2-2 TRBD1 TRBV7-2 CASSLAGSRGQAGELFF TGTGCCAGCAGCTTAGCGGGATCAAGGGGGCAGGCCGGGGAGCTGTTTTTT
few TRBJ1-6 - TRBV20-1 CSASANPGARGSPLHF TGCAGTGCTAGTGCTAATCCAGGGGCCCGGGGATCACCCCTCCACTTT
- TRBJ1-1 - TRBV15 CATSRDRQVTFF TGTGCCACCAGCAGAGATAGGCAGGTTACTTTCTTT
few TRBJ2-3 - TRBV20-1 CSARGSARGTDTQYF TGCAGTGCTAGAGGATCTGCTCGAGGCACAGATACGCAGTATTTT
many TRBJ1-5 - TRBV20-1 CSARDLQSSYSNQPQHF TGCAGTGCTAGAGATTTACAGTCCTCATATAGCAATCAGCCCCAGCATTTT
few TRBJ2-3 - TRBV7-2 CASSLVGSRSTDTQYF TGTGCCAGCAGCTTAGTGGGGTCGCGGTCCACAGATACGCAGTATTTT
- TRBJ2-1 - TRBV7-8 CASSLSTAEEQFF TGTGCCAGCAGCCTCTCGACAGCGGAGGAGCAGTTCTTC
many TRBJ2-7 TRBD2 TRBV20-1 CSANTILLGLAASYEQYF TGCAGTGCTAATACTATACTCTTAGGTCTAGCGGCTTCCTACGAGCAGTACTTC
many TRBJ1-2 - TRBV20-1 CSARPERHTLVYGYTF TGCAGTGCTAGACCCGAAAGGCACACCCTAGTCTATGGCTACACCTTC
few TRBJ1-6 - TRBV6-1 CASRERVWGAGGPLHF TGTGCCAGCAGGGAACGGGTTTGGGGCGCCGGCGGGCCCCTCCACTTT
many TRBJ1-2 - TRBV5-4 CASSSGMTESLYGYTF TGTGCCAGCAGCTCCGGCATGACAGAGAGCCTCTATGGCTACACCTTC
- TRBJ1-5 - TRBV13 CASSLAGLRGNQPQHF TGTGCCAGCAGCTTAGCCGGGCTCAGGGGCAATCAGCCCCAGCATTTT
many TRBJ2-1 TRBD2 TRBV11-2 CASRYTSGAYNEQFF TGTGCCAGCAGATACACTAGCGGGGCCTACAATGAGCAGTTCTTC
- TRBJ2-7 - TRBV7-8 CASSQRVGGGDSYEQYF TGTGCCAGCAGCCAGCGAGTAGGGGGAGGGGACTCCTACGAGCAGTACTTC
many TRBJ2-5 TRBD1 TRBV5-4 CASSKDRGLETQYF TGTGCCAGCAGCAAAGACAGGGGGCTGGAGACCCAGTACTTC
many TRBJ2-5 - TRBV2 CASSWTVPRGGQTQYF TGTGCCAGCAGCTGGACGGTCCCCCGTGGGGGTCAGACCCAGTACTTC
many TRBJ2-6 - TRBV18 CASSTGTTAGANVLTF TGTGCCAGCTCAACCGGGACAACAGCTGGGGCCAACGTCCTGACTTTC
many TRBJ1-2 - TRBV20-1 CSAREAGAGIYGYTF TGCAGTGCTAGAGAAGCGGGCGCAGGGATCTATGGCTACACCTTC
many TRBJ2-5 TRBD1 TRBV7-9 CASSRGTGVLETQYF TGTGCCAGCAGCCGCGGGACAGGGGTTTTAGAGACCCAGTACTTC